Each of the 4 T cell receptor beta chains below was sequenced from the same sample in a study of T cell clonality in common variable immunodeficiency. Study-level results: Reportedly, TCR beta sequences from common variable immunodeficiency showed fewer deletions and N-nucleotide insertions.

The data were produced by immunoSEQ multiplex PCR, yet TCRdb's version contains in-frame clones alone and is incomplete. This sample carries 20,000 to 30,000 clones, none of them present only once. These receptors have no identified antigens. The sample was peripheral blood mononuclear cells. The origin of the receptors is a human donor with common variable immunodeficiency.

This clone was detected many times. The CDR3 goes on 3 residues after the read ends, and that part is filled in from the germline J gene. The chain has TRBV13 and TRBJ2-1, with D possibly being TRBD1 (7 bases). The CDR3 loop spans 15 amino acids. Germline V gene lookup returns CDR1 PRHDT and CDR2 FYEKMQ (reference sequence). V lost 0 bases and J lost 4, with 10 bases in between. CDR3 sequence: CASSLGSGGYNEQFF. The sequenced CDR3 bases are TGTGCCAGCAGCTTAGGCTCAGGGGGGTACAATGAG.

In its sample, this clone was seen many times. The read is 3 residues too short to cover the CDR3 end, so that end is filled in from the germline J gene. The rearrangement uses TRBV5-1 and TRBJ2-1; TRBD2 agrees at 9 bases. The trim removed 0 bases at V and 9 bases at J, leaving 10 bases unmatched. CDR3 length: 16 residues. The V gene's germline CDR1 is SGHRS and CDR2 YFSETQ. The CDR3 spells CASSLAGSGRESEQFF. The part of the CDR3 DNA that was read is TGCGCCAGCAGCTTGGCTGGTAGCGGGAGAGAGAGTGAG.

This clone has at least ten counts. The read terminates 3 residues ahead of where the CDR3 ends, so the germline J gene completes it. V and J are TRBV7-3 and TRBJ2-7, with 10 bases aligning to TRBD1. CDR3 length: 14 residues. V lost 4 bases to trimming and J lost 5 bases; unmatched junction nucleotides: 5. Looked up from germline, CDR1 is SGHTA and CDR2 is FQGTGA. CDR3 bases read: TGTGCCAGCAGCTCGGGACAGGGGTCTAACGAG. Translating it yields CASSSGQGSNE. In full, the CDR3 is CASSSGQGSNEQYF. Full variable domain (outside the CDR3, taken from reference TRBV7-3 and TRBJ2-7): GAGVSQTPSNKVTEKGKYVELRCDPISGHTALYWYRQSLGQGPEFLIYFQGTGAADDSGLPNDRFFAVRPEGSVSTLKIQRTERGDSAVYLCASSSGQGSNEQYFGPGTRLTVT.

This clone was seen a handful of times. Read sequence stops 3 residues before the CDR3 end, and the germline J gene provides the missing end. This chain connects TRBV6-2 or TRBV6-3 to TRBJ1-6; perhaps TRBD1 as D (5 bases). The length of the CDR3 is 15 residues. From germline, CDR1 is MNHEY and CDR2 SVGEGT. V lost 9 bases and J 0 bases, leaving 12 bases between the germline ends. CDR3 bases read: TGTGCCAGTGGAGGACAAAGCTCCTATAATTCACCC. Protein: CASGGQSSYNSP. In full, the CDR3 is CASGGQSSYNSPLHF.